One and the same sample provided the 5 T cell receptor beta chains below, sequenced in a study of shared clonotypes between healthy human individuals. Generated by immunoSEQ multiplex PCR, the TCRdb table keeps only in-frame clones and is missing some. The data hold more than 1 million clones, with about 80% observed a single time. The sample was memory CD4+ T cells from PBMCs. Subset: CD45RA-negative fraction. Receptors originate from a man younger than 30 in good health. Some clones in this sample may be carry-over from other donors' samples.

The chain carries TRBV4-3 and TRBJ1-3; no definite D call. V was cut by 4 bases and J by 6 bases, with 10 bases left in between. The CDR3 has 13 residues. Per germline, CDR1 LGHNA and CDR2 YSLEER. Here the CDR3 DNA reads TGCGCCAGCAGCCTCACGGTTTTAAACACCATATATTTT. As protein: CASSLTVLNTIYF.

This clone was seen a few times. The genes are TRBV2 and TRBJ1-2; no clear D. V lost 6 bases, J lost 8 bases, and 19 bases lay in between. CDR1 and CDR2 (germline): SNHLY, FYNNEI. CDR3 length: 14 amino acids. The CDR3 DNA reads as TGTGCCAGCAGCGCTGATTGGGAAAGTGGCGGCTACACCTTC. Its protein product is CASSADWESGGYTF.

The rearrangement links TRBV6-1 to TRBJ2-5; D ambiguous. V lost 11 bases and J 1 base, leaving 17 bases between the germline ends. This CDR3 has 14 residues. The germline CDR1 and CDR2 sequences are MNHNS and SASEGT. This CDR3 is CASRRAATQETQYF. In DNA, the CDR3 is TGTGCCTCCAGAAGGGCGGCAACCCAAGAGACCCAGTACTTC.

The gene calls are TRBV21-1 and TRBJ2-5; the table's D call, TRBD2, has no DNA check behind it. TRBV21-1 is noted as a pseudogene. The CDR3 length is 10 residues. The DNA of the CDR3 is TGTGCCAGCAGCAAACCTTCCCGGGACTTC. This gives the protein CASSKPSRDF.

The chain carries TRBV7-2 and TRBJ2-3, with 9 bases matching TRBD2. The trim removed 2 bases at V and 5 bases at J, leaving 2 bases unmatched. CDR1 SGHTA and CDR2 FQGNSA come from the germline V gene. The CDR3 length is 14 residues. The CDR3 here is CASSLSTSGDTQYF. Here the CDR3 DNA reads TGTGCCAGCAGCTTATCGACTAGCGGAGATACGCAGTATTTT.